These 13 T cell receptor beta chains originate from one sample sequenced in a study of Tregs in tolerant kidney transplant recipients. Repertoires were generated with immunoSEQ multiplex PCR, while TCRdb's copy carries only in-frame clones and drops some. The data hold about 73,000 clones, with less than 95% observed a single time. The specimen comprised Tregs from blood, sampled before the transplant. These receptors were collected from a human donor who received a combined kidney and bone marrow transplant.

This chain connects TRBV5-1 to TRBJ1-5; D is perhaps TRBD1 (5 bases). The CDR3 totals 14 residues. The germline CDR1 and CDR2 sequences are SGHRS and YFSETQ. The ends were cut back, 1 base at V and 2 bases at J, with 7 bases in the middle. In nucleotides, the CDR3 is TGCGCCAGCAGCTTGAAAGGGGGCAATCAGCCCCAGCATTTT. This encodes CASSLKGGNQPQHF.

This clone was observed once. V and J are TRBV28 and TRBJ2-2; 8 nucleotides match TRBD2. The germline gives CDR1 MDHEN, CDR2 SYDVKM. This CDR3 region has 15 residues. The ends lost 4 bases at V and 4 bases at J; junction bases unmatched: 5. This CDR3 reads CASSSGGRRTGELFF. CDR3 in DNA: TGTGCCAGCAGTTCGGGGGGGCGCCGCACCGGGGAGCTGTTTTTT. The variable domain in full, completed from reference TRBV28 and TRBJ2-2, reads DVKVTQSSRYLVKRTGEKVFLECVQDMDHENMFWYRQDPGLGLRLIYFSYDVKMKEKGDIPEGYSVSREKKERFSLILESASTNQTSMYLCASSSGGRRTGELFFGEGSRLTVL.

Written as DNA, the CDR3 is TGCGCCAGCAGTGCGCGGCTAGCCGGCTCCTACAATGAGCAGTTCTTC. Protein: CASSARLAGSYNEQFF. The chain carries TRBV10-2 and TRBJ2-1; TRBD2 might be the D (5 bases). V was pared by 4 bases and J by 0 bases, with 13 bases between. Germline V gene sequence: CDR1 WSHSY, CDR2 SAAADI. The length of the CDR3 is 16 residues.

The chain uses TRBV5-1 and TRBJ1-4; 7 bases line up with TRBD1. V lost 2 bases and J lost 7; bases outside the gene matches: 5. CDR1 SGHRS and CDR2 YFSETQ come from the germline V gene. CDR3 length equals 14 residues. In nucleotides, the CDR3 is TGCGCCAGCAGCTTACAGGGGAAGGGTGAAAAACTGTTTTTT. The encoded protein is CASSLQGKGEKLFF.

CDR3 amino acids: CASSHQDQREYTGELFF. The CDR3 DNA reads TGTGCCAGCTCACACCAAGACCAGCGGGAGTACACCGGGGAGCTGTTTTTT. The V gene is TRBV18, the J gene TRBJ2-2; 8 bases match TRBD2. V shed 4 bases, J shed 3 bases, and the junction held 10 bases outside the gene matches. CDR1 KGHSH and CDR2 LQKENI come from the germline V gene. The CDR3 covers 17 residues.

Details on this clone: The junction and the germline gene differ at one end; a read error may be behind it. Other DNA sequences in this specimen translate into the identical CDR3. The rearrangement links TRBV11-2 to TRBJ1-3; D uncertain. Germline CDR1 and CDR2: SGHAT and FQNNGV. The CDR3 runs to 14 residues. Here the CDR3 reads CASSLELGSNTIYF. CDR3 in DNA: TGTGCCAGTAGCTTGGAGCTGGGTAGTAACACCATATATTTT.

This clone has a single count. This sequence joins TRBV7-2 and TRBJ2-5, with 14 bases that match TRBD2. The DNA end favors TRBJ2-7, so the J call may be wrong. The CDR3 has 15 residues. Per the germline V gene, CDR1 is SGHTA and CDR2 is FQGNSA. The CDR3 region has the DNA TGTGCCAGCAGCCTCGGGACTAGCGGGAGTTACGAGCAGTACTTC. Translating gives CASSLGTSGSYEQYF.

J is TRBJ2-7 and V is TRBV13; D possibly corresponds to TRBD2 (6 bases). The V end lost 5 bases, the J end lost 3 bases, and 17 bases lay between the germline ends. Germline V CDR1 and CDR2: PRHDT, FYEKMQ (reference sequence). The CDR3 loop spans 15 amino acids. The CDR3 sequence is CASSAVQGGVYEQYF. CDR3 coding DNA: TGTGCCAGCAGCGCCGTCCAGGGAGGTGTCTACGAGCAGTACTTC.

CDR3 residues: CASSLAGRTSGRGSYNEQFF. CDR3 in DNA: TGTGCCAGCAGCTTAGCCGGGCGGACTAGCGGGCGGGGCTCCTACAATGAGCAGTTCTTC. This rearrangement joins TRBV7-2 to TRBJ2-1; 11 bases line up with TRBD2. The CDR3 loop spans 20 amino acids. Trimming cost V 0 bases and J 0 bases; bases outside gene matches: 10. Germline V gene sequence: CDR1 SGHTA, CDR2 FQGNSA.

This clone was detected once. The CDR3 DNA reads TGTGCCAGCAGCGCCGACACAACAACTAATGAAAAACTGTTTTTT. This codes for CASSADTTTNEKLFF. This chain uses TRBV9 with TRBJ1-4; D unresolved. There are 15 residues in the CDR3. Germline CDR1 and CDR2: SGDLS and YYNGEE. Trimming left V 3 bases short and J 0 bases short, with 9 bases between.

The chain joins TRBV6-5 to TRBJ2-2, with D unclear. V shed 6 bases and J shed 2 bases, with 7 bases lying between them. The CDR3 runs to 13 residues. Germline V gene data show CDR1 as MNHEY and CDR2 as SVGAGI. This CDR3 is CASRTTNTGELFF. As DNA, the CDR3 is TGTGCCAGCAGAACTACTAACACCGGGGAGCTGTTTTTT.

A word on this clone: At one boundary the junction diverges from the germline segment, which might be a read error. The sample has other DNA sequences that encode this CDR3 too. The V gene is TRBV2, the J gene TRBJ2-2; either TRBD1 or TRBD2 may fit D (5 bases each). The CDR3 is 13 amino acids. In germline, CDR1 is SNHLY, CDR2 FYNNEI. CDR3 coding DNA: TGTGCCAGCAGTCAGGGAAACACCGGGGAACTGTTTTTT. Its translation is CASSQGNTGELFF.

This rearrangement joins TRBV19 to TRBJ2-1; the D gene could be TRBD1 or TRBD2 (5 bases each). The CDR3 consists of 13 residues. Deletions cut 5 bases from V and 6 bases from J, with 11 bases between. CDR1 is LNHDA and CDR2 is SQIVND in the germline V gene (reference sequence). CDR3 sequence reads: CASSPGAFNEQFF. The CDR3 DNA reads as TGTGCCAGTAGTCCCGGGGCTTTCAATGAGCAGTTCTTC.